This passage covers 2 T cell receptor beta chains from one sample sequenced in a study of blood T cell repertoires in COVID-19. TCRdb keeps only in-frame clones here, not all; method: immunoSEQ multiplex PCR. The table lists under 300,000 clones, about four fifths of them singletons, with 9.4% in the top ten. The sequenced sample consisted of peripheral blood. The receptors stem from a woman between 50 and 59 years old who had recovered from COVID-19.

CDR3 DNA: TGCGCCAGCAGCTTGGAAGGGACTAGTTGGGGTGAGCAGTTCTTC. Amino acid sequence: CASSLEGTSWGEQFF. The chain joins TRBV5-1 to TRBJ2-1, with TRBD2 matching over 8 bases. The CDR3 consists of 15 residues. CDR1 is SGHRS, CDR2 YFSETQ, per germline. With 0 bases clipped from V and 9 bases from J, the junction kept 8 bases outside the gene matches.

The chain links TRBV7-2 to TRBJ2-3; TRBD2 aligns across 13 bases. The CDR3 contains 17 residues. Looked up from germline, CDR1 is SGHTA and CDR2 is FQGNSA. Losses at the gene ends were 6 bases for V and 5 bases for J; bases not matched to a gene: 11. CDR3 protein: CASRPPGLAGAGDTQYF. In DNA, the CDR3 is TGTGCCAGCAGACCGCCCGGACTAGCGGGAGCGGGAGATACGCAGTATTTT.